In its sample, the clone carrying this T cell receptor beta chain was seen once. Documented time point: pretreatment peripheral blood. This sample is part of a study of PD-L1 blockade in urothelial cancer. Study at large: Most patients, about 90% of the roughly 29, were males with bladder-origin cancer. Per blood sample, T cells had a median of roughly 150,000.

PCRs each included synthetic TCR analog templates spiked in. Assay used: immunoSEQ multiplex PCR; TCRdb lists only in-frame clones, some missing. In the table there are around 45,000 clones, around 86% of which are singletons. The CDR3 covers 14 residues. Trimming took off 6 bases at V and 1 base at J, with 11 bases between the two ends. Germline-derived CDR1 and CDR2 are ENHRY and SYGVKD. Sequenced material: PBMCs, taken around atezolizumab (anti-PD-L1) treatment. The clonotype was recovered from a man aged 45-60 years with urothelial cancer. The chain is built from TRBV10-3 and TRBJ2-3; D uncertain. CDR3 sequence reads: CAISPSTGTDTQYF. The CDR3, as DNA: TGTGCCATCAGCCCCTCAACTGGCACAGATACGCAGTATTTT.